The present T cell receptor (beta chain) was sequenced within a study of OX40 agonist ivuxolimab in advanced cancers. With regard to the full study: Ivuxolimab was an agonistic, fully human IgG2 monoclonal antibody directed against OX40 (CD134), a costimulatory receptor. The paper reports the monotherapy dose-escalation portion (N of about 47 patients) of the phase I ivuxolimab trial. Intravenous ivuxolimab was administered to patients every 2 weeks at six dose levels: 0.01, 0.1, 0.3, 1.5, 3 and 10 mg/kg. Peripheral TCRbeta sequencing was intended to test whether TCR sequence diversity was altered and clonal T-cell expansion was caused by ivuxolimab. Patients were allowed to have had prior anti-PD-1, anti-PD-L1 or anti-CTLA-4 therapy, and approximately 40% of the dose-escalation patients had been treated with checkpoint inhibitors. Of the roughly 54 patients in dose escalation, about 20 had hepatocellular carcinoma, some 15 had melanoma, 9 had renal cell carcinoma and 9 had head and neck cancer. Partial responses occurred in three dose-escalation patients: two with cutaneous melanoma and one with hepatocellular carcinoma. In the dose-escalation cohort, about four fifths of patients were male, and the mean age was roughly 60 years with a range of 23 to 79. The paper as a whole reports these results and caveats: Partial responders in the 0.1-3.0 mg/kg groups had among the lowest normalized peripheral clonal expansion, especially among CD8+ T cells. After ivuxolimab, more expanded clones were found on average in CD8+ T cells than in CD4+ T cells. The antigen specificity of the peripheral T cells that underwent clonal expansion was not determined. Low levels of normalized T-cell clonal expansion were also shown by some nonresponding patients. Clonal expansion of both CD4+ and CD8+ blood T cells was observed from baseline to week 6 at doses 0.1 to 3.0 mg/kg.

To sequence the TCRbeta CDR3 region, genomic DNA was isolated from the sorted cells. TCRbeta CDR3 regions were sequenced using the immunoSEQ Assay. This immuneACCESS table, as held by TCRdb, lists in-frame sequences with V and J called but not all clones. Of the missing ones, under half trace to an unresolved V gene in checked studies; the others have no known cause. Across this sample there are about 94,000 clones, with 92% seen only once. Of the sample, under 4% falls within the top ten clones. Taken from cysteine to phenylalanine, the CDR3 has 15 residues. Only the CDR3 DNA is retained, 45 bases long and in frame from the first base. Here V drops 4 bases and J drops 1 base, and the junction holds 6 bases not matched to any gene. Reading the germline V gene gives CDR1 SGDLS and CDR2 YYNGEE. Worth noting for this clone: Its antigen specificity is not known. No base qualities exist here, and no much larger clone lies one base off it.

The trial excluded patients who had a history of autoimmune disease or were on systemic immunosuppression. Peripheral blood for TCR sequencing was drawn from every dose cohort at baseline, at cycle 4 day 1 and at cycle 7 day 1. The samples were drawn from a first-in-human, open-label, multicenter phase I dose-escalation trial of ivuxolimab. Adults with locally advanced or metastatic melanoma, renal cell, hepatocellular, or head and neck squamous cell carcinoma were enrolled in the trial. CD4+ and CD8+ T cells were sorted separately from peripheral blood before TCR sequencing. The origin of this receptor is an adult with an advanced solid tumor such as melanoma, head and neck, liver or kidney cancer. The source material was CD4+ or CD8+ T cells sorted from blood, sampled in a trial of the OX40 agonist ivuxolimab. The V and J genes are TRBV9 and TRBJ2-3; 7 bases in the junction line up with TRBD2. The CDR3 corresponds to CASSSRLAGTDTQYF. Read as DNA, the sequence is TGTGCCAGCAGCTCCCGACTAGCCGGCACAGATACGCAGTATTTT.